These 13 T cell receptor beta chains were sequenced from one sample in a study of blood T cell repertoires in COVID-19. The assay was immunoSEQ multiplex PCR, and TCRdb's table has in-frame clones only and misses some. The data hold fewer than 200,000 clones, with approximately 79% observed a single time. Sequenced: peripheral blood. These receptors were taken from a woman of 80 years or more with acute or convalescent COVID-19.

The genes are TRBV18 and TRBJ2-5; 8 bases match TRBD1. The CDR3 covers 14 residues. The junction had 8 bases not matched to a gene; V was cut back by 6 bases and J by 5 bases. Germline V CDR1 and CDR2: KGHSH, LQKENI. CDR3 loop: CASSSDREAETQYF. Written as DNA, the CDR3 is TGTGCCAGCTCGTCGGACAGGGAGGCTGAGACCCAGTACTTC.

The chain recombines TRBV2 with TRBJ1-6; possible D gene TRBD1, 5 bases. The V gene lost 5 bases and the J gene lost 3 bases, with 11 bases spanning the gap. CDR3 size: 15 residues. CDR1 is SNHLY and CDR2 is FYNNEI in the germline V gene. The DNA of the CDR3 is TGTGCCAGCAGTCTACAGGCCGGCTATAATTCACCCCTCCACTTT. Translation: CASSLQAGYNSPLHF.

The chain joins TRBV5-1 to TRBJ2-1; 13 bases fit TRBD2. The CDR3 totals 16 residues. With V trimmed by 4 bases and J by 7 bases, 8 bases remained unmatched. Germline CDR1 and CDR2: SGHRS and YFSETQ. CDR3 amino acids: CASSPPGLAGLNEQFF. The CDR3 nucleotides read TGCGCCAGCAGCCCTCCGGGACTAGCGGGACTGAATGAGCAGTTCTTC.

This clone was seen a handful of times. This chain uses TRBV6-1 with TRBJ2-1; 8 nucleotides line up with TRBD1. Per germline, CDR1 MNHNS and CDR2 SASEGT. The trim removed 1 base at V and 16 bases at J, leaving 9 bases unmatched. The length of the CDR3 is 13 residues. This chain's CDR3 is CASSEVMDRVQFF. The CDR3 DNA follows: TGTGCCAGCAGTGAAGTAATGGACAGGGTACAATTCTTC.

This chain links TRBV9 with TRBJ2-5; tentative D call: TRBD1 (5 bases). Per the germline V gene, CDR1 is SGDLS and CDR2 is YYNGEE. The CDR3 sequence is 16 residues long. V was shortened by 0 bases and J by 5 bases, with 17 bases between the two germline ends. CDR3 region: CASSVGLGVVTETQYF. The CDR3 nucleotides are TGTGCCAGCAGCGTAGGGTTAGGGGTCGTTACGGAGACCCAGTACTTC.

The chain recombines TRBV5-4 with TRBJ2-7; 8 nucleotides agree with TRBD2. After removal of 4 bases from V and 1 base from J, the junction contained 7 bases not matched to a gene. Germline CDR1 reads SGHNT; CDR2 reads YYREEE (reference sequence). The CDR3 totals 15 residues. The CDR3 region has the DNA TGTGCCAGCAGCACGGGACTAGGTAGGTCCTACGAGCAGTACTTC. Protein product: CASSTGLGRSYEQYF.

This chain connects TRBV9 to TRBJ2-5, with TRBD2 identical over 13 bases. Germline assignment: CDR1 SGDLS and CDR2 YYNGEE. The junction had 7 bases not matched to a gene; V was cut back by 3 bases and J by 5 bases. This CDR3 has 16 residues. CDR3 sequence reads: CASSGPGLAGTETQYF. As DNA, the CDR3 is TGTGCCAGCAGCGGTCCGGGACTAGCGGGGACGGAGACCCAGTACTTC.

The chain links TRBV28 to TRBJ1-5, with 7 nucleotides matching TRBD1. The V segment lost 6 bases and the J segment 7 bases; nucleotides outside the gene matches: 6. Per the germline V gene, CDR1 is MDHEN and CDR2 is SYDVKM. This CDR3 region has 13 residues. The CDR3 here is CASRTGVGQPQHF. The CDR3 DNA reads as TGTGCCAGCAGAACAGGGGTGGGCCAGCCCCAGCATTTT.

The V call is TRBV4-2, the J call TRBJ2-7, with D possibly being TRBD1 (6 bases). The CDR3 extends over 15 amino acids. CDR1 is LGHNA, CDR2 YNFKEQ, per germline. V was pared by 3 bases and J by 7 bases, with 19 bases between. The CDR3 here is CASSQDKGELGEQYF. For the CDR3, the DNA is TGTGCCAGCAGCCAGGACAAGGGGGAGCTGGGTGAGCAGTACTTC.

This clone was picked up a small number of times. The chain employs TRBV7-2 and TRBJ2-4; 10 bases are shared with TRBD2. In germline, CDR1 is SGHTA, CDR2 FQGNSA. The CDR3 runs to 13 residues. Germline trimming cut 4 bases from V and 13 bases from J; bases unmatched to any gene: 7. CDR3 region: CASSSLAGVNQYF. In DNA form, the CDR3 reads TGTGCCAGCAGCTCCCTAGCGGGAGTAAACCAGTACTTC. The full variable domain, completed using reference TRBV7-2 and TRBJ2-4, is GAGVSQSPSNKVTEKGKDVELRCDPISGHTALYWYRQSLGQGLEFLIYFQGNSAPDKSGLPSDRFSAERTGGSVSTLTIQRTQQEDSAVYLCASSSLAGVNQYFGAGTRLSVL.

CDR3 nucleotides: TGTGCCAGCAGCCGAGACCTGGCGGGGGGGGCCTACAATGAGCAGTTCTTC. It translates to CASSRDLAGGAYNEQFF. V and J are TRBV11-2 and TRBJ2-1; 9 positions agree with TRBD2. This CDR3 comprises 17 residues. J lost 2 bases, V lost 5 bases, and 10 bases had no gene match. CDR1 is SGHAT, CDR2 FQNNGV, per germline. The whole variable domain, remainder taken from reference TRBV11-2 and TRBJ2-1, is EAGVAQSPRYKIIEKRQSVAFWCNPISGHATLYWYQQILGQGPKLLIQFQNNGVVDDSQLPKDRFSAERLKGVDSTLKIQPAKLEDSAVYLCASSRDLAGGAYNEQFFGPGTRLTVL.

The CDR3 nucleotides read TGTGCCAGCAGCGCCGGAGGGACAGGATTTCAGCCCCAGCATTTT. Protein: CASSAGGTGFQPQHF. The V call is TRBV7-2, the J call TRBJ1-5; the match to TRBD1 covers 8 bases. CDR1 is SGHTA and CDR2 is FQGNSA in the germline V gene. V was clipped by 5 bases and J by 6 bases; unmatched bases: 9. The CDR3 covers 15 residues.

This clone was detected once. This rearrangement joins TRBV4-1 to TRBJ2-2, with 9 positions matching TRBD1. Germline loops: CDR1 MGHRA, CDR2 YSYEKL. Trimming at V came to 3 bases and at J to 0 bases, leaving 2 bases not matched to a gene. The length of the CDR3 is 16 residues. The CDR3 DNA follows: TGCGCCAGCAGCCAGAGGGACAGGGCGAACACCGGGGAGCTGTTTTTT. It codes for CASSQRDRANTGELFF.